This T cell receptor beta chain comes out of a study of T cell repertoires in cytomegalovirus infection. The V gene lost 3 bases and the J gene lost 6 bases, with 18 bases spanning the gap. In germline, CDR1 is DFQATT, CDR2 SNEGSKA (reference sequence). The length of the CDR3 is 14 residues. This clonotype was counted a few times. A single record per CDR3 protein comes from TCRdb applying MiXCR to the reads. The sample holds about 530,000 distinct CDR3 sequences; more than 25% are singletons and the top ten take roughly 13%. Material for sequencing was PBMCs. The sequence derives from a human donor in good health (CMV status not recorded). Some clones in this sample may be carry-over from other donors' samples. The chain employs TRBV20-1 and TRBJ2-7; no clear D. This chain's CDR3 is CSARENRLGLEQYF. CDR3 DNA sequence: TGCAGTGCTAGGGAGAATAGGCTAGGCCTCGAGCAGTACTTC.